This passage covers 19 T cell receptor beta chains from one sample sequenced in a study of shared clonotypes between healthy human individuals. Only in-frame clones appear in the TCRdb table, and some are missing; sequencing was by immunoSEQ multiplex PCR. Of about 2.1 million clones in the sample, over 85% were seen once. The naive CD8 subset, CD45RO-negative cells positively selected for CCR7, excluded terminally differentiated effector memory CD45RA+ cells. Material: naive CD8+ T cells from PBMCs. These receptor sequences come from a young man in good health. Some clones in this sample may be carry-over from other donors' samples.

This rearrangement joins TRBV5-6 to TRBJ1-2; D remains unclear. Trimming left V 5 bases short and J 1 base short, with 12 bases between. Germline values: CDR1 SGHDT, CDR2 YYEEEE. This CDR3 has 14 amino acids. The CDR3 sequence is CASSFMTVNYGYTF. CDR3 DNA sequence: TGTGCCAGCAGTTTCATGACGGTTAACTATGGCTACACCTTC.

V and J are TRBV4-1 and TRBJ2-7, with 7 bases matching TRBD1. CDR3 length: 17 amino acids. Trimming at V came to 4 bases and at J to 0 bases, leaving 12 bases not matched to a gene. Germline V CDR1 and CDR2: MGHRA, YSYEKL. CDR3 in DNA: TGCGCCAGCAGCCTTCAAGCCCGGACAGGAGCCTCCTACGAGCAGTACTTC. This translates into CASSLQARTGASYEQYF.

In the case of this clone: The same CDR3 also results from other DNA sequences found in this sample. The genes are TRBV9 and TRBJ2-7; no clear D. The CDR3 runs to 14 residues. CDR1 is SGDLS and CDR2 is YYNGEE in the germline V gene. Trimming stripped 0 bases from V and 2 bases from J, with 9 bases between. CDR3 amino acids: CASSVDDSPYEQYF. The CDR3 DNA is TGTGCCAGCAGCGTAGATGACTCCCCCTACGAGCAGTACTTC.

CDR3 nucleotides: TGTGCCAGCAGCTTACGTCCAGGGCGAACTGAAAAACTGTTTTTT. Residues: CASSLRPGRTEKLFF. This chain links TRBV7-6 with TRBJ1-4; D perhaps matches TRBD1 (5 bases). The CDR3 is 15 amino acids. The germline V gene encodes CDR1 SGHVS and CDR2 FNYEAQ. V was shortened by 2 bases and J by 7 bases, with 14 bases between the two germline ends.

The chain has TRBV7-9 and TRBJ2-1; D unclear. The CDR3 is 15 amino acids. V was pared by 5 bases and J by 0 bases, with 11 bases between. Germline V lookup: CDR1 SEHNR, CDR2 FQNEAQ (reference sequence). CDR3: CASSVTASSYNEQFF. DNA for the CDR3: TGTGCCAGCAGCGTGACTGCCAGCTCCTACAATGAGCAGTTCTTC.

Comments on this clone: Within the sample, other DNA sequences also encode this same CDR3. The chain combines TRBV6-1 with TRBJ2-7; the D is unclear. In germline, CDR1 is MNHNS, CDR2 SASEGT. V was trimmed by 6 bases and J by 1 base, leaving 7 bases between them. The CDR3 consists of 12 residues. CDR3 sequence (DNA): TGTGCCAGCAGCTCCGGATCCTACGAGCAGTACTTC. Its protein is CASSSGSYEQYF.

The genes are TRBV7-2 and TRBJ2-7; unclear D gene. The CDR3 loop spans 14 amino acids. Per germline, CDR1 SGHTA and CDR2 FQGNSA. V lost 0 bases, J lost 2 bases, and 8 bases lay in between. DNA for the CDR3: TGTGCCAGCAGCTTAGCGCACAGAGCCTACGAGCAGTACTTC. This sequence encodes CASSLAHRAYEQYF.

The rearrangement uses TRBV5-6 and TRBJ1-1; TRBD1 aligns across 8 bases. Trimming cost V 4 bases and J 4 bases; bases outside gene matches: 6. Germline V CDR1 and CDR2: SGHDT, YYEEEE. The CDR3 loop spans 14 amino acids. DNA for the CDR3: TGTGCCAGCAGCCGGGGGACAGGCCTCACTGAAGCTTTCTTT. Its translation is CASSRGTGLTEAFF.

This chain joins TRBV4-2 and TRBJ2-2; maybe TRBD1 (6 bases). CDR3 length: 18 residues. Trimming pared 1 base from V and 0 bases from J, leaving 15 bases between. Germline V gives CDR1 LGHNA, CDR2 YNFKEQ. The CDR3 is CASSQGGLVGSNTGELFF. Here the CDR3 DNA reads TGTGCCAGCAGCCAAGGGGGGCTAGTTGGGTCGAACACCGGGGAGCTGTTTTTT.

The chain links TRBV4-3 to TRBJ2-7; 12 nucleotides line up with TRBD2. With 0 bases clipped from V and 4 bases from J, the junction kept 4 bases outside the gene matches. Looked up from germline, CDR1 is LGHNA and CDR2 is YSLEER. The CDR3 runs to 16 residues. The CDR3 nucleotides are TGCGCCAGCAGCCAAGACCTGACTAGCGGGGGATACGAGCAGTACTTC. Protein sequence: CASSQDLTSGGYEQYF.

V usage is TRBV2 and J usage is TRBJ1-2, with unresolved D. Germline assignment: CDR1 SNHLY and CDR2 FYNNEI. This CDR3 comprises 15 residues. V was shortened by 6 bases and J by 0 bases, with 14 bases between the two germline ends. The CDR3 sequence is CASRSWPSTNYGYTF. CDR3 nucleotides: TGTGCCAGCAGGAGTTGGCCCTCTACTAACTATGGCTACACCTTC.

Of note for this clone: The identical CDR3 is also encoded by other nucleotide sequences in the sample. V is TRBV27 and J is TRBJ2-2, with no clear D. This CDR3 is 12 amino acids long. The V gene's germline CDR1 is MNHEY and CDR2 SMNVEV (reference sequence). V was clipped by 6 bases and J by 5 bases, with 7 bases between them. DNA for the CDR3: TGTGCCAGCAGACTCGGGACCGGGGAGCTGTTTTTT. Residues: CASRLGTGELFF.

Of note for this clone: Other DNA sequences within the sample encode an identical CDR3. The J gene is TRBJ1-1, the V gene TRBV7-9, with a tentative D call TRBD1 (5 bases). V was clipped by 5 bases and J by 8 bases, with 12 bases between them. Per germline, CDR1 SEHNR and CDR2 FQNEAQ (reference sequence). The CDR3 runs 12 residues. The CDR3 DNA sequence: TGTGCCAGCAGCCTGGGCCGGGGCGAAGCTTTCTTT. It translates to CASSLGRGEAFF. Full variable domain (outside the CDR3, taken from reference TRBV7-9 and TRBJ1-1): DTGVSQNPRHKITKRGQNVTFRCDPISEHNRLYWYRQTLGQGPEFLTYFQNEAQLEKSRLLSDRFSAERPKGSFSTLEIQRTEQGDSAMYLCASSLGRGEAFFGQGTRLTVV.

Notes on this clone: One end of the junction is discordant with germline, which a read error may explain. The rearrangement joins TRBV5-1 to TRBJ2-7, with 8 nucleotides matching TRBD2. Germline V gene data show CDR1 as SGHRS and CDR2 as YFSETQ. This CDR3 spans 12 amino acids. CDR3 in DNA: TGCGCCAGCAGCCTAACTCCGGGACTAGAATTCTTC. Its translation: CASSLTPGLEFF.

This chain uses TRBV7-9 with TRBJ2-7, with D possibly TRBD1 on 6 matching bases. With 0 bases removed from V and 1 base from J, the gap between germline ends came to 13 bases. This CDR3 has 16 amino acids. The germline V gene encodes CDR1 SEHNR and CDR2 FQNEAQ (reference sequence). The CDR3 DNA reads as TGTGCCAGCAGCTTAGCGGGGGCTACTCCTTCCTACGAGCAGTACTTC. It translates to CASSLAGATPSYEQYF.

DNA of the CDR3: TGTGCCAGCAGCTCCCGACAGGGACTCTACAATGAGCAGTTCTTC. This codes for CASSSRQGLYNEQFF. V usage is TRBV7-6 and J usage is TRBJ2-1; the D gene is possibly TRBD1 (7 bases). Trimming stripped 4 bases from V and 3 bases from J, with 13 bases between. This CDR3 has 15 amino acids. Germline V lookup: CDR1 SGHVS, CDR2 FNYEAQ.

This chain joins TRBV5-1 and TRBJ1-5; maybe TRBD1 (5 bases). The V end was cut by 0 bases, the J end by 5 bases, with 9 bases between. This CDR3 is 14 amino acids long. The germline V gene encodes CDR1 SGHRS and CDR2 YFSETQ. CDR3 DNA sequence: TGCGCCAGCAGCTTGGGTTGGGGGGATCAGCCCCAGCATTTT. This gives the protein CASSLGWGDQPQHF.

The sample holds one count of this clone. The chain recombines TRBV6-6 with TRBJ1-2, with D unresolved. The CDR3 length is 16 residues. CDR1 and CDR2 (germline): MNHNY, SVGAGI (reference sequence). Trimming removed 6 bases at V and 7 bases at J, with 24 bases between. CDR3 amino acids: CASSSGEATRLSGYTF. Here the CDR3 DNA reads TGTGCCAGCAGCAGTGGGGAGGCGACTAGACTAAGTGGCTACACCTTC.

The gene calls are TRBV7-9 and TRBJ2-3, with TRBD1 matching over 7 bases. V trimming: 5 bases; J trimming: 5 bases; junction bases outside the gene matches: 13. CDR1 and CDR2 (germline): SEHNR, FQNEAQ (reference sequence). There are 16 residues in the CDR3. This CDR3 reads CASSPPGQTSLDTQYF. The DNA of the CDR3 is TGTGCCAGCAGCCCACCGGGACAGACCTCCTTAGATACGCAGTATTTT.